One sample yielded the 2 T cell receptor beta chains listed below, sequenced in a study of shared clonotypes between healthy human individuals. As defined, naive CD8 cells were CD45RO-negative and positively selected for CCR7, with terminally differentiated effector memory CD45RA+ cells excluded. TCRdb's table, derived via immunoSEQ multiplex PCR, lists solely in-frame clones and lacks some. In the table there are a few million clones, roughly 95% of which are singletons. The specimen sequenced was naive CD8+ T cells from PBMCs. The receptor set was obtained from a man aged 18 to 29 in good health. Some clones in this sample may be carry-over from other donors' samples.

This rearrangement joins TRBV29-1 to TRBJ2-7; tentative D call: TRBD2 (5 bases). The germline V gene has CDR1 SQVTM and CDR2 ANQGSEA. This CDR3 has 13 amino acids. The V end was cut by 6 bases, the J end by 0 bases, with 12 bases between. CDR3 sequence (DNA): TGCAGCGTGGTGGACTCAAACTCCTACGAGCAGTACTTC. Protein: CSVVDSNSYEQYF.

V and J are TRBV27 and TRBJ2-2, with D hard to call. Deletions cut 6 bases from V and 0 bases from J, with 5 bases between. The CDR3 loop spans 13 amino acids. From germline, CDR1 is MNHEY and CDR2 SMNVEV (reference sequence). The CDR3 sequence: CASRVPNTGELFF. The CDR3 nucleotides are TGTGCCAGCAGGGTGCCGAACACCGGGGAGCTGTTTTTT.